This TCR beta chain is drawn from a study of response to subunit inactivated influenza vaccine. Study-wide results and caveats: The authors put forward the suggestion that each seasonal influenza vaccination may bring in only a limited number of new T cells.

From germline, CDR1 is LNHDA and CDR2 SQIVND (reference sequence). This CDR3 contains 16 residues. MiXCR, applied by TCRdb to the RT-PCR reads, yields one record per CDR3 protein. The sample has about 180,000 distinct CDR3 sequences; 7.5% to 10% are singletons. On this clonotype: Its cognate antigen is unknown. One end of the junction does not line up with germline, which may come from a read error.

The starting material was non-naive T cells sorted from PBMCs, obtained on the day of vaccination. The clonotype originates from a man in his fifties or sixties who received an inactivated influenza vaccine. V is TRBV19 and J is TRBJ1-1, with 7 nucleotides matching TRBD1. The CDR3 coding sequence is TGTGCCAGTAGTATCTCTGGGACAGTTAGAAACACTGAAGCTTCCTTT. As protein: CASSISGTVRNTEASF.